Following are 17 T cell receptor beta chains from one sample sequenced in a study of cytomegalovirus exposure and HLA in healthy donors. Primers for the PCR totalled 60 Vbeta and 13 Jbeta. Here immunoSEQ multiplex PCR was the method, and the copy in TCRdb shows in-frame clones only, minus some. The data show approximately 150,000 clones, with roughly 79% seen just once and roughly 6.4% held by the top ten. Material: PBMCs. These receptors all come from a woman aged 40 to 50 in good health and CMV-seropositive.

Only a few counts were recorded for this clone. The chain recombines TRBV2 with TRBJ2-7, with D possibly matching TRBD2 (5 bases). V was cut by 6 bases and J by 3 bases, with 12 bases left in between. Germline values: CDR1 SNHLY, CDR2 FYNNEI. The CDR3 is made up of 13 amino acids. The CDR3 is CASRQLRDYEQYF. CDR3 in DNA: TGTGCCAGCAGACAGTTACGGGACTACGAGCAGTACTTC.

The chain couples TRBV5-5 to TRBJ2-5; 12 bases match TRBD2. J gave up 1 base and V 4 bases, and 5 bases lay outside the gene matches. CDR3 length: 16 amino acids. The germline V gene has CDR1 SGHKS and CDR2 YYEKEE (reference sequence). The CDR3 loop reads CASSPMTSGGQETQYF. CDR3 DNA: TGTGCCAGCAGCCCCATGACTAGCGGGGGCCAAGAGACCCAGTACTTC.

The rearrangement joins TRBV7-9 to TRBJ1-4; D remains unclear. Trimming removed 7 bases from V and 8 bases from J, with 17 bases in between. CDR1 and CDR2 from the germline V gene are SEHNR and FQNEAQ (reference sequence). The CDR3 extends over 14 amino acids. CDR3 nucleotides: TGTGCCAGCACCGCTCTGGGAGGTTGGGAAAAACTGTTTTTT. Translating gives CASTALGGWEKLFF.

The chain has TRBV7-8 and TRBJ2-7; possibly TRBD2 for D (5 bases). Trimming pared 1 base from V and 3 bases from J, leaving 7 bases between. Germline V gene data show CDR1 as SGHVS and CDR2 as FQNEAQ. The CDR3 runs 13 residues. CDR3 sequence reads: CASSLGRDYEQYF. The CDR3 nucleotides read TGTGCCAGCAGCTTAGGACGGGACTACGAGCAGTACTTC.

This chain joins TRBV7-8 and TRBJ2-7, with D perhaps TRBD1 (5 bases). Looked up from germline, CDR1 is SGHVS and CDR2 is FQNEAQ. V lost 2 bases and J lost 1, with 12 bases in between. The CDR3 totals 15 residues. DNA for the CDR3: TGTGCCAGCAGCTTAAGTCAGGGTACTTCCTACGAGCAGTACTTC. It encodes CASSLSQGTSYEQYF.

The gene calls are TRBV6-1 and TRBJ1-1; tentatively, D is TRBD1 (5 bases). This CDR3 has 15 amino acids. Germline CDR1 reads MNHNS; CDR2 reads SASEGT. Trimming left V 6 bases short and J 1 base short, with 15 bases between. CDR3 DNA: TGTGCCAGCAGGGAGACCGGGGGAACGAACACTGAAGCTTTCTTT. Amino acid sequence: CASRETGGTNTEAFF.

This clone was counted many times. This chain links TRBV5-1 with TRBJ2-7; D is possibly TRBD2 (7 bases). CDR1 and CDR2 from the germline V gene are SGHRS and YFSETQ. V was cut by 7 bases and J by 3 bases, with 17 bases left in between. CDR3 length equals 14 residues. The CDR3 region is CASGGGPGGYEQYF. DNA for the CDR3: TGCGCCAGCGGGGGGGGCCCAGGAGGCTACGAGCAGTACTTC.

The CDR3 loop reads CASSPFLGGDTEAFF. CDR3 DNA: TGTGCCAGCTCACCGTTCTTGGGCGGGGACACTGAAGCTTTCTTT. The chain employs TRBV18 and TRBJ1-1; no firm D call. V was shortened by 3 bases and J by 3 bases, with 14 bases between the two germline ends. The V gene's germline CDR1 is KGHSH and CDR2 LQKENI. The CDR3 has 15 residues.

This clone has more than one count but fewer than ten. The junction departs from the called germline gene at one end, perhaps through a read error. The chain links TRBV7-9 to TRBJ2-7; TRBD1 matches 7 bases. This CDR3 spans 17 amino acids. Germline values: CDR1 SEHNR, CDR2 FQNEAQ (reference sequence). CDR3 bases: TGTTCCAGCAGCTTAGGGTGGGGAAGACAGGGAAAGGACGAGCAGTACTTC. Protein: CSSSLGWGRQGKDEQYF.

The chain recombines TRBV4-1 with TRBJ1-1; D is unresolved. CDR3 length: 14 residues. V was pared by 1 base and J by 0 bases, with 6 bases between. Per the germline V gene, CDR1 is MGHRA and CDR2 is YSYEKL. The CDR3 DNA sequence: TGCGCCAGCAGCCAAGTAGTAGTGAACACTGAAGCTTTCTTT. This encodes CASSQVVVNTEAFF.

J is TRBJ2-1 and V is TRBV5-4; 10 bases are shared with TRBD1. There are 15 residues in the CDR3. CDR1 and CDR2 from the germline V gene are SGHNT and YYREEE (reference sequence). V was pared by 3 bases and J by 3 bases, with 3 bases of the junction left unmatched. The CDR3 sequence is CASSYGTGDYNEQFF. The CDR3 bases are TGTGCCAGCAGCTACGGGACAGGGGACTACAATGAGCAGTTCTTC.

V and J are TRBV9 and TRBJ2-2; the match to TRBD2 covers 10 bases. The CDR3 is 18 amino acids. V lost 2 bases and J lost 4; bases outside the gene matches: 11. The germline V gene encodes CDR1 SGDLS and CDR2 YYNGEE. The DNA of the CDR3 is TGTGCCAGCAGCGTGGGGAGCGGTAGCGGGGGGATCACCGGGGAGCTGTTTTTT. Its protein is CASSVGSGSGGITGELFF. The whole variable domain, filled in from reference TRBV9 and TRBJ2-2, reads DSGVTQTPKHLITATGQRVTLRCSPRSGDLSVYWYQQSLDQGLQFLIQYYNGEERAKGNILERFSAQQFPDLHSELNLSSLELGDSALYFCASSVGSGSGGITGELFFGEGSRLTVL.

CDR3 coding DNA: TGTGCCAGCAGCCGCCTCGGGGAATTTGGCACAGATACGCAGTATTTT. Protein: CASSRLGEFGTDTQYF. The chain joins TRBV11-2 to TRBJ2-3; D is perhaps TRBD2 (5 bases). The length of the CDR3 is 16 residues. Germline-derived CDR1 and CDR2 are SGHAT and FQNNGV. V shed 5 bases and J shed 1 base, with 16 bases lying between them.

J is TRBJ1-1 and V is TRBV11-2; 7 bases match TRBD1. Germline CDR1 and CDR2: SGHAT and FQNNGV. The CDR3 runs to 15 residues. The V and J ends lost 5 bases and 6 bases, in that order; junction bases with no gene match: 12. CDR3 loop: CASSSLRDRTPEAFF. The CDR3 region has the DNA TGTGCCAGCAGCAGCCTCCGGGACAGAACTCCTGAAGCTTTCTTT.

V usage is TRBV28 and J usage is TRBJ1-1; D remains ambiguous. CDR1 and CDR2 (germline): MDHEN, SYDVKM. The CDR3 runs to 14 residues. Trimming removed 3 bases at V and 4 bases at J, with 12 bases between. The CDR3 protein is CASSLGSEGTEAFF. The CDR3 DNA follows: TGTGCCAGCAGTTTGGGTAGCGAGGGCACTGAAGCTTTCTTT.

J is TRBJ1-2 and V is TRBV6-4, with unresolved D. Germline V lookup: CDR1 MRHNA, CDR2 SNTAGT. The CDR3 covers 12 residues. V lost 7 bases, J lost 4 bases, and 10 bases lay in between. Here the CDR3 reads CASTPEIYGYTF. The CDR3 nucleotides read TGTGCCAGCACTCCGGAGATCTATGGCTACACCTTC.

The chain combines TRBV2 with TRBJ2-2; D possibly corresponds to TRBD2 (5 bases). Trimming removed 2 bases from V and 4 bases from J, with 11 bases in between. The CDR3 is made up of 15 amino acids. Germline CDR1 is SNHLY and CDR2 is FYNNEI. The CDR3 region has the DNA TGTGCCAGCAGTGAAACTAGGGTGGGCACCGGGGAGCTGTTTTTT. This gives the protein CASSETRVGTGELFF. The whole variable domain, remainder taken from reference TRBV2 and TRBJ2-2, is EPEVTQTPSHQVTQMGQEVILRCVPISNHLYFYWYRQILGQKVEFLVSFYNNEISEKSEIFDDQFSVERPDGSNFTLKIRSTKLEDSAMYFCASSETRVGTGELFFGEGSRLTVL.